The 27 T cell receptor beta chains reported below all come from one sample, sequenced in a study of vaccination effects on CD4 cells after COVID-19. Before sequencing took place, the ViraFEST assay used viral peptide pools to expand antigen-specific CD4+ T cells. The authors isolated CD4+ T cells after roughly eleven days of culture. Participants received two doses of either the BNT162b2 or mRNA-1273 vaccine. Method: immunoSEQ multiplex PCR; TCRdb's copy keeps in-frame clones and lacks some. The table has 84,000 or so clones, around four fifths seen once. Their target antigens are unknown. Here the sequenced sample was CD4+ T cells from PBMCs cultured with HCoV-OC43 spike peptides, taken after COVID-19 vaccination. The subset here: HCoV-OC43 spike overlapping peptide pool stimulation. The receptors come from a human donor who received a COVID-19 vaccine.

The gene calls are TRBV5-6 and TRBJ2-7, with TRBD1 matching over 7 bases. CDR1 is SGHDT, CDR2 YYEEEE, per germline. This CDR3 comprises 16 residues. The V gene end was trimmed by 5 bases and the J gene end by 3 bases; junction bases not matched to a gene: 14. This CDR3 reads CASRPGVEAGGYEQYV. For the CDR3, the DNA is TGTGCCAGCAGGCCCGGCGTGGAAGCAGGGGGCTACGAGCAGTACGTC.

The chain recombines TRBV19 with TRBJ1-1, with 8 bases that match TRBD1. V gave up 2 bases and J gave up 2 bases; unmatched junction bases: 10. Per the germline V gene, CDR1 is LNHDA and CDR2 is SQIVND (reference sequence). The CDR3 sequence is 17 residues long. The CDR3 protein is CASSIRPGQARNTEAFF. The CDR3 DNA reads as TGTGCCAGTAGTATACGACCGGGACAGGCCCGTAACACTGAAGCTTTCTTT.

The gene calls are TRBV11-2 and TRBJ2-1; 10 bases agree with TRBD2. V shed 4 bases and J 0 bases; nucleotides not matched to a gene: 12. The CDR3 runs 19 residues. Looked up from germline, CDR1 is SGHAT and CDR2 is FQNNGV. The DNA of the CDR3 is TGTGCCAGCAGCTCGAAGGCGGTTAGCGGGGGGAGCTCCTACAATGAGCAGTTCTTC. Protein product: CASSSKAVSGGSSYNEQFF.

A note on this clone: At the DNA level, this CDR3 is encoded by other sequences in the same sample as well. The chain is built from TRBV18 and TRBJ1-1; perhaps TRBD1 as D (5 bases). V lost 2 bases to trimming and J lost 3 bases, with 7 bases between them. The CDR3 sequence is 13 residues long. CDR1 is KGHSH and CDR2 is LQKENI in the germline V gene. DNA for the CDR3: TGTGCCAGCTCACCAGGGGCGGACACTGAAGCTTTCTTT. Amino acid sequence: CASSPGADTEAFF.

The rearrangement links TRBV28 to TRBJ1-2; 7 positions agree with TRBD1. This CDR3 region has 14 residues. Germline CDR1 reads MDHEN; CDR2 reads SYDVKM. The V segment lost 5 bases and the J segment 1 base; nucleotides outside the gene matches: 4. The CDR3 sequence is CASSLGQLNYGYTF. The DNA of the CDR3 is TGTGCCAGCAGTCTGGGACAGCTTAACTATGGCTACACCTTC.

The CDR3 region has the DNA TGTGCCAGCAGCTTGGATAGGGGGGACCTTAATGAAAAACTGTTTTTT. Protein: CASSLDRGDLNEKLFF. The chain carries TRBV5-5 and TRBJ1-4; D is perhaps TRBD1 (6 bases). The ends were cut back, 0 bases at V and 4 bases at J, with 13 bases in the middle. The CDR3 loop spans 16 amino acids. The germline gives CDR1 SGHKS, CDR2 YYEKEE (reference sequence).

The chain uses TRBV24-1 and TRBJ2-3; TRBD2 agrees at 9 bases. Trimming at V came to 3 bases and at J to 2 bases, leaving 5 bases not matched to a gene. The CDR3 totals 16 residues. Germline lookup yields CDR1 KGHDR and CDR2 SFDVKD. CDR3 sequence: CATSDRIAGDTDTQYF. Written as DNA, the CDR3 is TGTGCCACCAGTGATCGGATAGCGGGGGACACAGATACGCAGTATTTT.

V usage is TRBV5-8 and J usage is TRBJ1-1, with 12 bases identical to TRBD1. The V gene end was trimmed by 3 bases and the J gene end by 1 base; junction bases not matched to a gene: 7. The germline CDR1 and CDR2 sequences are SGHTS and YDEGEE. The CDR3 is 17 residues long. The CDR3 protein is CASSWTMGQGANTEAFF. For the CDR3, the DNA is TGTGCCAGCAGCTGGACGATGGGACAGGGGGCGAACACTGAAGCTTTCTTT.

The chain uses TRBV3-1 (or the pseudogene TRBV3-2) and TRBJ2-2; D unclear. There are 12 residues in the CDR3. Per the germline V gene, CDR1 is LGHDT and CDR2 is YNNKEL (reference sequence). V was pared by 3 bases and J by 7 bases, with 6 bases between. CDR3 sequence reads: CASSHELGELFF. As DNA, the CDR3 is TGTGCCAGCAGCCATGAACTCGGGGAGCTGTTTTTT.

The J gene is TRBJ1-4, the V gene TRBV30; 7 bases line up with TRBD1. The germline V gene has CDR1 GTSNPN and CDR2 SVGIG (reference sequence). The CDR3 consists of 15 residues. V trimming: 0 bases; J trimming: 6 bases; junction bases outside the gene matches: 7. The CDR3 DNA reads TGTGCCTGGAGTGTACGGGACAGAACAGATGAAAAACTGTTTTTT. It codes for CAWSVRDRTDEKLFF.

The J gene is TRBJ1-6, the V gene TRBV1. TRBV1 is deemed a pseudogene. CDR3 length: 15 residues. This CDR3 reads CTSSPDGIANSPLHF. The DNA of the CDR3 is TGCACCAGCAGCCCCGATGGAATCGCGAATTCACCCCTCCACTTT.

The chain employs TRBV15 and TRBJ2-3; 10 nucleotides match TRBD1. CDR3 size: 16 residues. V was clipped by 1 base and J by 3 bases; unmatched bases: 4. The germline V gene has CDR1 LNHNV and CDR2 YYDKDF (reference sequence). The CDR3 protein is CATSRVRTGGTDTQYF. The CDR3 DNA sequence: TGTGCCACCAGCAGAGTGAGGACAGGGGGAACAGATACGCAGTATTTT.

This chain links TRBV5-4 with TRBJ2-4; 7 positions agree with TRBD1. Germline V gives CDR1 SGHNT, CDR2 YYREEE (reference sequence). Unmatched junction bases numbered 8, after V lost 5 bases and J lost 0 bases. The CDR3 spans 16 residues. CDR3 sequence (DNA): TGTGCCAGCAGTCATCCGGGACAGCTAGCCAAAAACATTCAGTACTTC. Its protein product is CASSHPGQLAKNIQYF.

The V and J genes are TRBV27 and TRBJ1-5, with 9 nucleotides matching TRBD1. The CDR3 runs 16 residues. CDR1 and CDR2 (germline): MNHEY, SMNVEV (reference sequence). V gave up 7 bases and J gave up 0 bases; unmatched junction bases: 7. The DNA of the CDR3 is TGTGCCAGCACCCCGACAGGGGGATATAGCAATCAGCCCCAGCATTTT. It yields the protein CASTPTGGYSNQPQHF.

The rearrangement uses TRBV28 and TRBJ2-4; D may correspond to TRBD1 or TRBD2 (6 bases each). Looked up from germline, CDR1 is MDHEN and CDR2 is SYDVKM. This CDR3 comprises 14 residues. With 6 bases removed from V and 3 bases from J, the gap between germline ends came to 12 bases. CDR3 loop: CASRPGDIKNIQYF. CDR3 in DNA: TGTGCCAGCAGGCCGGGGGACATCAAAAACATTCAGTACTTC. The full variable domain, its missing parts supplied by reference TRBV28 and TRBJ2-4, is DVKVTQSSRYLVKRTGEKVFLECVQDMDHENMFWYRQDPGLGLRLIYFSYDVKMKEKGDIPEGYSVSREKKERFSLILESASTNQTSMYLCASRPGDIKNIQYFGAGTRLSVL.

The J gene is TRBJ2-2, the V gene TRBV5-4, with TRBD2 matching 8 bases. Unmatched junction bases numbered 6, after V lost 1 base and J lost 4 bases. CDR1 is SGHNT, CDR2 YYREEE, per germline (reference sequence). The CDR3 sequence is 16 residues long. CDR3 residues: CASSLPGGAGTGELFF. The CDR3 DNA follows: TGTGCCAGCAGCTTGCCCGGGGGGGCCGGCACCGGGGAGCTGTTTTTT.

V and J are TRBV24-1 and TRBJ2-6; D not resolved. Germline loops: CDR1 KGHDR, CDR2 SFDVKD. The CDR3 extends over 16 amino acids. Trimming left V 4 bases short and J 4 bases short, with 13 bases between. In DNA, the CDR3 is TGTGCCACCAGTGACCCCTCGGATTCCGGGGCCAACGTCCTGACTTTC. Its translation: CATSDPSDSGANVLTF.

In this sample, this clone turned up a few times. The J gene is TRBJ1-1, the V gene TRBV6-1; D is perhaps TRBD1 (5 bases). This CDR3 contains 14 residues. Per germline, CDR1 MNHNS and CDR2 SASEGT. Trimming took off 2 bases at V and 4 bases at J, with 11 bases between the two ends. CDR3 nucleotides: TGTGCCAGCAGTGAACGTGGGGGAGGCACTGAAGCTTTCTTT. Protein product: CASSERGGGTEAFF.

The CDR3 region has the DNA TGTGCCAGCAGCGTAGAAGCAGGGGTCGGCTACACCTTC. Protein product: CASSVEAGVGYTF. The chain recombines TRBV9 with TRBJ1-2; tentatively, D is TRBD1 (6 bases). CDR1 SGDLS and CDR2 YYNGEE come from the germline V gene. Trimming cost V 0 bases and J 8 bases, with 11 bases left between them. CDR3 length: 13 residues.

This clone was counted once. At one end, the junction sequence differs from germline, possibly due to a read error. The sample holds other DNA sequences that translate to the same CDR3. This chain connects TRBV5-1 to TRBJ2-3; 9 nucleotides agree with TRBD1. The germline gives CDR1 SGHRS, CDR2 YFSETQ. The CDR3 loop spans 15 amino acids. CDR3 sequence (DNA): TGCGCCAGCAGCTTGGTCGGGGACAGGGCGGATACACAGTATTTT. As protein: CASSLVGDRADTQYF.

This CDR3 is CATSDLLGGETQYF. In DNA, the CDR3 is TGTGCCACCAGTGATTTGCTGGGAGGGGAGACCCAGTACTTC. The rearrangement joins TRBV24-1 to TRBJ2-5; TRBD2 matches 7 bases. Germline values: CDR1 KGHDR, CDR2 SFDVKD. This CDR3 is built from 14 residues. V lost 0 bases to trimming and J lost 5 bases; unmatched junction nucleotides: 2.

This sequence joins TRBV27 and TRBJ1-5, with 12 positions matching TRBD1. Germline loops: CDR1 MNHEY, CDR2 SMNVEV (reference sequence). The V gene end was trimmed by 5 bases and the J gene end by 7 bases; junction bases not matched to a gene: 6. The CDR3 runs 15 residues. The CDR3 spells CASSAGQGAGQPQHF. DNA of the CDR3: TGTGCCAGCAGTGCGGGACAGGGGGCTGGGCAGCCCCAGCATTTT.

As regards this clone: The junction departs from the called germline gene at one end, perhaps through a read error. J is TRBJ2-3 and V is TRBV9, with D unresolved. CDR1 and CDR2 from the germline V gene are SGDLS and YYNGEE. The CDR3 is 16 residues long. The DNA for the CDR3 is TGTGCCAGCCGCGTAGGCAACGGGCCGGGCACAGATACGCAGTATTTT. Protein sequence: CASRVGNGPGTDTQYF. Supplemented by reference TRBV9 and TRBJ2-3, the full variable domain reads DSGVTQTPKHLITATGQRVTLRCSPRSGDLSVYWYQQSLDQGLQFLIQYYNGEERAKGNILERFSAQQFPDLHSELNLSSLELGDSALYFCASRVGNGPGTDTQYFGPGTRLTVL.

The chain has TRBV5-1 and TRBJ1-1; D remains unclear. Germline assignment: CDR1 SGHRS and CDR2 YFSETQ. The V end was cut by 4 bases, the J end by 3 bases, with 10 bases between. The CDR3 extends over 13 amino acids. CDR3 region: CASSPVLDTEAFF. The CDR3 DNA reads as TGCGCCAGCAGCCCTGTTCTAGACACTGAAGCTTTCTTT.

J is TRBJ1-5 and V is TRBV6-2 or TRBV6-3, with D perhaps TRBD1 (5 bases). The CDR3 extends over 16 amino acids. V was pared by 5 bases and J by 1 base, with 15 bases between. Germline V gene sequence: CDR1 MNHEY, CDR2 SVGEGT. As DNA, the CDR3 is TGTGCCAGCAGTCCCCCGGGACCCGGGAGCAATCAGCCCCAGCATTTT. It translates to CASSPPGPGSNQPQHF.

This chain joins TRBV5-6 and TRBJ1-3; unclear D gene. This CDR3 comprises 13 residues. V gave up 1 base and J gave up 1 base, with 3 bases separating them. Looked up from germline, CDR1 is SGHDT and CDR2 is YYEEEE. DNA for the CDR3: TGTGCCAGCAGCTTGTGGTCTGGAAACACCATATATTTT. The encoded protein is CASSLWSGNTIYF.

The rearrangement uses TRBV12-3 or TRBV12-4 and TRBJ2-5; the match to TRBD1 covers 7 bases. This CDR3 comprises 13 residues. With V trimmed by 2 bases and J by 4 bases, 1 base remained unmatched. The CDR3 reads CASSLRGRETQYF. The CDR3, as DNA: TGTGCCAGCAGTTTAAGGGGGCGAGAGACCCAGTACTTC.